Sequencing of this T cell receptor beta chain was carried out in a study of blood T cell repertoires in COVID-19. For the study at large: Acute-phase and convalescent COVID-19 samples originated in the United States, Italy and Spain. Sources were T cells, B-cell-depleted T cells, or PBMCs; the material itself was cDNA or gDNA.

Trimming took 0 bases from V and 4 from J; bases not matched to a gene: 6. Germline V gene data show CDR1 as LGHDT and CDR2 as YNNKEL (reference sequence). The CDR3 spans 16 residues. Authors' analysis steps: Researchers report that nucleated cell counts were estimated from reference gene primer amplification. TCRdb keeps only in-frame clones here, not all; method: immunoSEQ multiplex PCR. V and J calls and clone size are given by that table; D and trimming were obtained from the DNA. The repertoire holds around 94,000 clones, with around nine tenths as singletons. The specimen was peripheral blood. V gene TRBV3-1 (or the pseudogene TRBV3-2) combines with J gene TRBJ2-3; 8 bases map to TRBD2. The TCR was taken from a man in his fifties with active or convalescent COVID-19. CDR3 sequence (DNA): TGTGCCAGCAGCCAAGAGCGCGGGGGGACCCCAGATACGCAGTATTTT. This sequence encodes CASSQERGGTPDTQYF.